Below are 13 T cell receptor beta chains sequenced from a single sample in a study of cytomegalovirus exposure and HLA in healthy donors. PCR was performed using 60 Vbeta and 13 Jbeta primers. Clones were sequenced by immunoSEQ multiplex PCR, and TCRdb holds only the in-frame ones, with some missing. This table has around 130,000 clones, around 80% appearing once. The sequenced sample consisted of PBMCs. The receptors were gathered from a man in his forties in good health and CMV-seronegative.

The rearrangement links TRBV30 to TRBJ2-7; 7 nucleotides match TRBD1. This CDR3 is built from 13 residues. Germline CDR1 is GTSNPN and CDR2 is SVGIG (reference sequence). V shed 5 bases, J shed 3 bases, and the junction held 7 bases outside the gene matches. The CDR3 nucleotides read TGTGCCTGGTCACAGGGGCTTGGCTACGAGCAGTACTTC. Its protein product is CAWSQGLGYEQYF.

The chain employs TRBV19 and TRBJ2-7, with 12 bases fitting TRBD1. Germline V CDR1 and CDR2: LNHDA, SQIVND (reference sequence). This CDR3 contains 18 residues. Losses at the gene ends were 4 bases for V and 2 bases for J; bases not matched to a gene: 12. CDR3: CASSTRPGTGGVAYEQYF. CDR3 coding DNA: TGTGCCAGTAGTACCCGTCCCGGGACAGGGGGCGTCGCCTACGAGCAGTACTTC.

This rearrangement joins TRBV18 to TRBJ2-7, with TRBD1 identical over 10 bases. V dropped 3 bases and J dropped 6; count of bases not matched to a gene: 5. CDR1 is KGHSH and CDR2 is LQKENI in the germline V gene. The CDR3 contains 14 residues. CDR3 in DNA: TGTGCCAGCTCACCCGGGACAGGGGCTGGCGAGCAGTACTTC. Translated: CASSPGTGAGEQYF.

This clone has just a few counts. The V call is TRBV6-5, the J call TRBJ2-3, with a weak D call TRBD2 (5 bases). The ends were cut back, 2 bases at V and 0 bases at J, with 9 bases in the middle. CDR1 is MNHEY, CDR2 SVGAGI, per germline. This CDR3 region has 15 residues. CDR3 DNA: TGTGCCAGCAGTTACCGGGAATCTAGCACAGATACGCAGTATTTT. It specifies CASSYRESSTDTQYF.

This rearrangement joins TRBV7-9 to TRBJ2-5, with TRBD1 as a possible D gene (6 bases). CDR1 SEHNR and CDR2 FQNEAQ come from the germline V gene (reference sequence). The CDR3 runs to 15 residues. V was cut by 5 bases and J by 4 bases, with 17 bases left in between. The CDR3 nucleotides read TGTGCCAGCAGCCTCGGGACAAACCTACCAGAGACCCAGTACTTC. Protein: CASSLGTNLPETQYF.

The CDR3 DNA reads as TGTGCCAGCAGTTTGTTGGGGCAGGAGAATGAAAAACTGTTTTTT. Protein product: CASSLLGQENEKLFF. The chain carries TRBV6-5 and TRBJ1-4; tentative D call: TRBD1 (5 bases). Germline V CDR1 and CDR2: MNHEY, SVGAGI. The CDR3 has 15 residues. The germline V and J ends were trimmed by 4 bases and 5 bases, with 14 bases remaining between them.

The genes are TRBV7-9 and TRBJ2-5, with D possibly being TRBD2 (6 bases). The length of the CDR3 is 13 residues. CDR1 and CDR2 from the germline V gene are SEHNR and FQNEAQ (reference sequence). The germline V and J ends were trimmed by 3 bases and 5 bases, with 10 bases remaining between them. Here the CDR3 reads CASSLRGQETQYF. In nucleotides, the CDR3 is TGTGCCAGCAGCTTGCGGGGTCAGGAGACCCAGTACTTC.

V and J are TRBV4-1 and TRBJ2-7, with 12 bases matching TRBD1. Germline assignment: CDR1 MGHRA and CDR2 YSYEKL. This CDR3 spans 16 amino acids. Trimming removed 3 bases from V and 5 bases from J; junction bases left unmatched: 8. The CDR3 is CASSQKPGQGANEQYF. The CDR3 nucleotides are TGCGCCAGCAGCCAGAAACCGGGACAGGGGGCAAACGAGCAGTACTTC.

The chain combines TRBV7-9 with TRBJ1-2, with TRBD1 as a possible D gene (6 bases). Trimming took 4 bases from V and 0 from J, leaving 18 bases between them. The CDR3 totals 17 residues. CDR1 and CDR2 (germline): SEHNR, FQNEAQ (reference sequence). The CDR3 loop reads CASSSWFGDIANYGYTF. Written as DNA, the CDR3 is TGTGCCAGCAGCTCCTGGTTTGGGGACATCGCTAACTATGGCTACACCTTC.

The V gene is TRBV7-9, the J gene TRBJ1-2; D is perhaps TRBD1 (5 bases). This CDR3 is 16 amino acids long. V dropped 1 base and J dropped 0 bases, with 12 bases sitting between them. Germline V gene sequence: CDR1 SEHNR, CDR2 FQNEAQ (reference sequence). The CDR3 loop is CASSLGSSTANYGYTF. CDR3 bases: TGTGCCAGCAGCTTAGGGTCCTCGACAGCTAACTATGGCTACACCTTC.

This clone showed up just once. In DNA form, the CDR3 reads TGTGCCTGGTCCGGGAGCTACGAGCAGTACTTC. Amino acid sequence: CAWSGSYEQYF. The chain has TRBV30 and TRBJ2-5, with D maybe TRBD2 (6 bases). TRBJ2-7 matches the DNA end more closely, so the J call is doubtful. The germline V gene encodes CDR1 GTSNPN and CDR2 SVGIG (reference sequence). CDR3 length equals 11 residues.

In this sample, this clone turned up a few times. This chain connects TRBV9 to TRBJ1-5, with D perhaps matching TRBD1 (5 bases). Germline-derived CDR1 and CDR2 are SGDLS and YYNGEE. Trimming removed 0 bases from V and 6 bases from J, with 13 bases in between. The CDR3 contains 15 residues. The CDR3 bases are TGTGCCAGCAGCGTAGGGGCGGGGGAGGCTCAGCCCCAGCATTTT. Residues: CASSVGAGEAQPQHF.

This clone was seen only a few times. The J gene is TRBJ2-5, the V gene TRBV30, with D tentatively TRBD1 (6 bases). Germline V CDR1 and CDR2: GTSNPN, SVGIG (reference sequence). The CDR3 sequence is 14 residues long. Trimming cost V 3 bases and J 2 bases, with 13 bases left between them. For the CDR3, the DNA is TGTGCCTGGAGCCGAGGGGGAGCGCAAGAGACCCAGTACTTC. Translated: CAWSRGGAQETQYF.